The 18 T cell receptor beta chains in this list originate from one sample, sequenced in a study of blood T cell repertoires in COVID-19. Assay: immunoSEQ multiplex PCR; the TCRdb copy retains only in-frame clones and omits some. The top ten clones hold over 9% of a sample with over 100,000 clones, about 91% of them seen once. The sequenced material came from peripheral blood. All receptors derive from a man aged 50 or older with acute or convalescent COVID-19.

This clone was observed once. The chain is built from TRBV12-3 or TRBV12-4 and TRBJ1-2; 8 positions match TRBD1. This CDR3 has 13 residues. Losses at the gene ends were 6 bases for V and 8 bases for J; bases not matched to a gene: 8. CDR3 nucleotide sequence: TGTGCCAGCAGACAGGGACAGGCAGAGGGCTACACCTTC. As protein: CASRQGQAEGYTF.

The chain carries TRBV10-3 and TRBJ1-5; D is unclear. Deletions cut 2 bases from V and 9 bases from J, with 8 bases between. This CDR3 contains 12 residues. Germline CDR1 ENHRY, CDR2 SYGVKD. This CDR3 reads CAISEIEGPQHF. For the CDR3, the DNA is TGTGCCATCAGTGAGATAGAGGGGCCCCAGCATTTT.

The chain recombines TRBV18 with TRBJ1-3; TRBD1 matches 7 bases. V dropped 2 bases and J dropped 0; count of bases not matched to a gene: 10. Germline values: CDR1 KGHSH, CDR2 LQKENI. CDR3 length equals 18 residues. This CDR3 reads CASSPYTGVLNSGNTIYF. The CDR3 DNA sequence: TGTGCCAGCTCACCATACACAGGGGTCCTCAACTCTGGAAACACCATATATTTT.

The chain carries TRBV19 and TRBJ1-4; weak D call: TRBD1 (5 bases). Trimming cost V 7 bases and J 4 bases, with 16 bases left between them. The germline CDR1 and CDR2 sequences are LNHDA and SQIVND (reference sequence). The CDR3 totals 15 residues. In DNA, the CDR3 is TGTGCCAGTACGAGAGTCGACAGAGGTAATGAAAAACTGTTTTTT. Its translation is CASTRVDRGNEKLFF. The full variable domain, in which reference TRBV19 and TRBJ1-4 provide the parts outside the CDR3, is DGGITQSPKYLFRKEGQNVTLSCEQNLNHDAMYWYRQDPGQGLRLIYYSQIVNDFQKGDIAEGYSVSREKKESFPLTVTSAQKNPTAFYLCASTRVDRGNEKLFFGSGTQLSVL.

The chain is built from TRBV5-1 and TRBJ1-4, with D possibly being TRBD1 (5 bases). Germline V CDR1 and CDR2: SGHRS, YFSETQ. CDR3 length: 14 residues. Between the trimmed V and J ends, which lost 4 bases and 8 bases, there was a span of 15 bases. CDR3: CASSTSLGGEKLFF. The CDR3 bases are TGCGCCAGCAGCACCTCCTTGGGGGGAGAAAAACTGTTTTTT.

V and J are TRBV10-2 and TRBJ2-5; 15 nucleotides match TRBD2. CDR1 WSHSY and CDR2 SAAADI come from the germline V gene. The CDR3 loop spans 18 amino acids. Trimming took 6 bases from V and 3 from J; bases not matched to a gene: 11. The CDR3 reads CASRDYYRTSGREETQYF. CDR3 in DNA: TGCGCCAGCAGGGATTACTATAGGACTAGCGGGAGGGAAGAGACCCAGTACTTC.

The rearrangement uses TRBV3-1 (or the pseudogene TRBV3-2) and TRBJ2-1; TRBD2 matches 12 bases. In germline, CDR1 is LGHDT, CDR2 YNNKEL (reference sequence). The CDR3 is made up of 17 amino acids. Germline trimming cut 3 bases from V and 4 bases from J; bases unmatched to any gene: 7. As DNA, the CDR3 is TGTGCCAGCAGCCAGGAAACTAGCGGGAGGTCATACAATGAGCAGTTCTTC. It specifies CASSQETSGRSYNEQFF.

The J gene is TRBJ1-1, the V gene TRBV19; possibly TRBD1 for D (5 bases). V shed 5 bases and J shed 11 bases, with 15 bases lying between them. Germline V CDR1 and CDR2: LNHDA, SQIVND (reference sequence). The CDR3 spans 12 residues. The CDR3 region has the DNA TGTGCCAGTAGTGCATCCAGGGTTTTGGCTTTCTTT. Protein: CASSASRVLAFF.

The gene calls are TRBV9 and TRBJ2-1; D might be TRBD2 (6 bases). V lost 0 bases and J lost 3, with 7 bases in between. Germline CDR1 reads SGDLS; CDR2 reads YYNGEE. The CDR3 consists of 14 residues. DNA for the CDR3: TGTGCCAGCAGCGTAGCGGGGGACTACAATGAGCAGTTCTTC. Amino acid sequence: CASSVAGDYNEQFF.

The CDR3 DNA reads as TGTGCCAGCTCACCCATGGAGGCGAGCACTGAAGCTTTCTTT. Translation: CASSPMEASTEAFF. The chain combines TRBV18 with TRBJ1-1; unclear D gene. The V gene lost 3 bases and the J gene lost 4 bases, with 12 bases spanning the gap. The length of the CDR3 is 14 residues. Looked up from germline, CDR1 is KGHSH and CDR2 is LQKENI.

The chain joins TRBV29-1 to TRBJ2-3; TRBD2 aligns across 12 bases. CDR3 length equals 14 residues. Germline values: CDR1 SQVTM, CDR2 ANQGSEA. J lost 3 bases, V lost 8 bases, and 6 bases had no gene match. Here the CDR3 reads CSTTSGGGTDTQYF. CDR3 DNA: TGCAGCACGACTAGCGGGGGAGGGACAGATACGCAGTATTTT.

This chain uses TRBV5-1 with TRBJ2-1; 11 positions agree with TRBD2. In germline, CDR1 is SGHRS, CDR2 YFSETQ. Losses at the gene ends were 5 bases for V and 0 bases for J; bases not matched to a gene: 7. The CDR3 covers 17 residues. The CDR3: CASRGTSGESSYNEQFF. In nucleotides, the CDR3 is TGCGCCAGCAGGGGGACTAGCGGAGAGAGCTCCTACAATGAGCAGTTCTTC.

The V and J genes are TRBV6-5 and TRBJ1-6, with D unresolved. The CDR3 has 15 amino acids. CDR1 MNHEY and CDR2 SVGAGI come from the germline V gene. The V end lost 0 bases, the J end lost 10 bases, and 13 bases lay between the germline ends. CDR3 in amino acids: CASSYSAVGGSPLHF. In nucleotides, the CDR3 is TGTGCCAGCAGTTACTCGGCTGTGGGAGGGTCACCCCTCCACTTT.

The chain joins TRBV5-1 to TRBJ2-3; 7 bases map to TRBD2. Germline trimming cut 4 bases from V and 0 bases from J; bases unmatched to any gene: 8. The germline CDR1 and CDR2 sequences are SGHRS and YFSETQ. CDR3 length: 16 residues. In DNA, the CDR3 is TGCGCCAGCAGCAGACTAGCAGGGAGAAGCACAGATACGCAGTATTTT. Protein product: CASSRLAGRSTDTQYF.

The chain combines TRBV2 with TRBJ1-4, with D possibly being TRBD1 (6 bases). Germline V lookup: CDR1 SNHLY, CDR2 FYNNEI. The CDR3 loop spans 14 amino acids. The germline V and J ends were trimmed by 7 bases and 6 bases, with 15 bases remaining between them. The CDR3 sequence: CASTLEQGYEKLFF. CDR3 coding DNA: TGTGCCAGCACTTTGGAACAGGGTTATGAAAAACTGTTTTTT. The full variable domain, with the rest looked up from reference TRBV2 and TRBJ1-4, is EPEVTQTPSHQVTQMGQEVILRCVPISNHLYFYWYRQILGQKVEFLVSFYNNEISEKSEIFDDQFSVERPDGSNFTLKIRSTKLEDSAMYFCASTLEQGYEKLFFGSGTQLSVL.

The chain recombines TRBV19 with TRBJ1-2, with D perhaps matching TRBD1 (6 bases). The CDR3 extends over 14 amino acids. Trimming cost V 5 bases and J 3 bases, with 13 bases left between them. The germline V gene encodes CDR1 LNHDA and CDR2 SQIVND (reference sequence). The CDR3 DNA follows: TGTGCCAGTAGTCCGTCGGGGGGGCACTATGGCTACACCTTC. Its translation is CASSPSGGHYGYTF.

This clone was observed a handful of times. The J gene is TRBJ1-4, the V gene TRBV5-4; TRBD1 aligns across 9 bases. The length of the CDR3 is 13 residues. V lost 4 bases, J lost 8 bases, and 3 bases stayed unmatched. Germline V lookup: CDR1 SGHNT, CDR2 YYREEE (reference sequence). The CDR3 DNA reads as TGTGCCAGCAGCCGAGGGACAGGGGAAAAACTGTTTTTT. This codes for CASSRGTGEKLFF.

V gene TRBV15 combines with J gene TRBJ1-2, with D possibly matching TRBD1 (5 bases). Germline CDR1 is LNHNV and CDR2 is YYDKDF (reference sequence). V was trimmed by 0 bases and J by 5 bases, leaving 10 bases between them. The CDR3 runs 14 residues. CDR3 in amino acids: CATSRDSGGYGYTF. CDR3 nucleotide sequence: TGTGCCACCAGCAGAGATTCGGGGGGTTATGGCTACACCTTC.